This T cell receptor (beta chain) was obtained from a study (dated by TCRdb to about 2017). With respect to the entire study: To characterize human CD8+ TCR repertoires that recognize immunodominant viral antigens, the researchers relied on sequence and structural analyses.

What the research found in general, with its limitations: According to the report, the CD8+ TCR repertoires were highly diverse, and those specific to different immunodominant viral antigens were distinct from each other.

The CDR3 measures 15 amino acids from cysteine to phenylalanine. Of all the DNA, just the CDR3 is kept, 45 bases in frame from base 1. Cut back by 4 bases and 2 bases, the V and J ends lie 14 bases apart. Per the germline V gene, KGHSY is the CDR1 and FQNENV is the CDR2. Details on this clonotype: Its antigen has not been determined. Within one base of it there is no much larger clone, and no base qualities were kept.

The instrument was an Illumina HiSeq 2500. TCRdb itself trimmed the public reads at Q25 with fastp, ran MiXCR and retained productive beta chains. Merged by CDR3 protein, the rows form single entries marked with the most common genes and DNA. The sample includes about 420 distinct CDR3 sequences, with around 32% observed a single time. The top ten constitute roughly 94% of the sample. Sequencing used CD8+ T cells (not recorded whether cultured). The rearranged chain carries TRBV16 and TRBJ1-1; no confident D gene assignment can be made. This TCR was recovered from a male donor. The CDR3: CASSRAGQLNTEAFF. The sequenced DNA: TGTGCCAGCAGCCGCGCGGGCCAGTTAAACACTGAAGCTTTCTTT. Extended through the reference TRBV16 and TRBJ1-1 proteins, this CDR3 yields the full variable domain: GEEVAQTPKHLVRGEGQKAKLYCAPIKGHSYVFWYQQVLKNEFKFLISFQNENVFDETGMPKERFSAKCLPNSPCSLEIQATKLEDSAVYFCASSRAGQLNTEAFFGQGTRLTVV.